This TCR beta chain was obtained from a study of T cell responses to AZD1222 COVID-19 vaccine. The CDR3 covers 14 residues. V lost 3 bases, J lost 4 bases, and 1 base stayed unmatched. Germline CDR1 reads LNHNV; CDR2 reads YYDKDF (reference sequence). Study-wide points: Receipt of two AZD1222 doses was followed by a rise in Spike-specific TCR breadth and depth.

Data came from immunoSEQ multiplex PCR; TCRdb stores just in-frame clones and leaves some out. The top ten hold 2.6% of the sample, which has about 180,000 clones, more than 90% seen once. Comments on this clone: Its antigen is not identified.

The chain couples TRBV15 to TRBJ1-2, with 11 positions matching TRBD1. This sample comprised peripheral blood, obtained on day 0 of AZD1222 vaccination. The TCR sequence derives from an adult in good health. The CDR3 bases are TGTGCCACCAGCAGTGGACAGGGGGCCTATGGCTACACCTTC. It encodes CATSSGQGAYGYTF. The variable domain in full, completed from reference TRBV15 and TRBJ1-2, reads DAMVIQNPRYQVTQFGKPVTLSCSQTLNHNVMYWYQQKSSQAPKLLFHYYDKDFNNEADTPDNFQSRRPNTSFCFLDIRSPGLGDTAMYLCATSSGQGAYGYTFGSGTRLTVV.